This T cell receptor beta chain was captured by sequencing in a study of molecular identifiers for immune sequencing clone quantification. This clonotype was recorded many times. TCRdb independently ran MiXCR on the PCR reads; one entry per CDR3 protein. This sample carries 350,000 or so distinct CDR3 sequences, about 20% of them seen once, and the ten largest clones take approximately 0.8%. This receptor was identified in a human donor in good health. Some libraries in this study had Jurkat cell RNA spiked in. Material: naive CD8+ T cells from blood, with Jurkat cell RNA spiked in. The subset is: FACS-sorted CD8+CD4-CCR7+CD45RA+ naive T cells.

CDR3 coding DNA: TGTGCCAGCAGTTACGGGACAGGGATCTACGAGCAGTACTTC. Amino acid sequence: CASSYGTGIYEQYF. V and J are TRBV6-5 and TRBJ2-7, with TRBD1 identical over 9 bases. This CDR3 spans 14 amino acids. CDR1 and CDR2 from the germline V gene are MNHEY and SVGAGI. Trimming at V came to 2 bases and at J to 3 bases, leaving 2 bases not matched to a gene.